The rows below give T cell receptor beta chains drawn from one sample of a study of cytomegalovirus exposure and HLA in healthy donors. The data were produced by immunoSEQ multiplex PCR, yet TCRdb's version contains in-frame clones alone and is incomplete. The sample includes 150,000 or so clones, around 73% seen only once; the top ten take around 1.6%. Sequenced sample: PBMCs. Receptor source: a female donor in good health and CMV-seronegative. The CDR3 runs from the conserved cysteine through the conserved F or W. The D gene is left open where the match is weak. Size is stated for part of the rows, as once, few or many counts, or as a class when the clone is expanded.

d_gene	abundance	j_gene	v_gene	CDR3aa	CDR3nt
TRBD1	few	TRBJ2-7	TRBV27	CASSTNRGRYEQYF	TGTGCCAGCAGTACGAACAGGGGGCGGTACGAGCAGTACTTC
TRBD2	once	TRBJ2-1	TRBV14	CASSQDGGWGLAVSYNEQFF	TGTGCCAGCAGCCAAGATGGGGGCTGGGGACTAGCGGTCTCCTACAATGAGCAGTTCTTC
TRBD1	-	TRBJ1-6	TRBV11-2	CASSPSGGGSPLHF	TGTGCCAGCAGCCCGTCAGGGGGAGGATCACCCCTCCACTTT
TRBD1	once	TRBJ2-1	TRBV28	CASSEMTGLNEQFF	TGTGCCAGCAGTGAAATGACAGGGCTAAATGAGCAGTTCTTC
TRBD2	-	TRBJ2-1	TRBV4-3	CASSQIAGWEQFF	TGCGCCAGCAGCCAGATAGCGGGATGGGAGCAGTTCTTC
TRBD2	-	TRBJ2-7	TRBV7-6	CASSLGGTSGIYEQYF	TGTGCCAGCAGCTTAGGGGGGACTAGCGGGATCTACGAGCAGTACTTC
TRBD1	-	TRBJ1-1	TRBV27	CASSGGDRANTEAFF	TGTGCCAGCAGTGGGGGGGACAGGGCCAACACTGAAGCTTTCTTT
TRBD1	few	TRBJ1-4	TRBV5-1	CASSPGQGAEKLFF	TGCGCCAGCAGCCCGGGACAGGGCGCTGAAAAACTGTTTTTT
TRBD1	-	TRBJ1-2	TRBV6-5	CASSYEGAYGYTF	TGTGCCAGCAGTTACGAGGGGGCCTATGGCTACACCTTC
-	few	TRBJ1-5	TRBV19	CATHRGGRNQPQHF	TGTGCCACCCACCGGGGAGGGCGAAATCAGCCCCAGCATTTT
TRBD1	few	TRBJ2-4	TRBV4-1	CASSQDAGQGSIQYF	TGCGCCAGCAGCCAAGACGCGGGACAGGGAAGCATTCAGTACTTC
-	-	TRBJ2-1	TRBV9	CASSLLHEQFF	TGTGCCAGCAGTCTTCTTCATGAGCAGTTCTTC
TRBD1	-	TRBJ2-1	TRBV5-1	CASSSGTGNNEQFF	TGCGCCAGCAGCTCCGGGACAGGGAACAATGAGCAGTTCTTC
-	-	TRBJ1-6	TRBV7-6	CASSLYSGGSVRSPLHF	TGTGCCAGCAGCTTATATAGTGGGGGCTCCGTACGATCACCCCTCCACTTT
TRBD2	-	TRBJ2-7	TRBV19	CASSRLAGDYEQYF	TGTGCCAGTAGTAGACTAGCGGGAGACTACGAGCAGTACTTC
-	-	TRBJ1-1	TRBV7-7	CASSLRLNTEAFF	TGTGCCAGCAGCTTACGGTTGAACACTGAAGCTTTCTTT
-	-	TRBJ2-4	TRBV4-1	CASSPGTPKNIQYF	TGCGCCAGCAGCCCTGGGACACCCAAAAACATTCAGTACTTC
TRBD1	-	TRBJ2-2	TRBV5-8	CASSHGTGRISTGELFF	TGTGCCAGCAGCCACGGGACAGGGCGGATTAGCACCGGGGAGCTGTTTTTT
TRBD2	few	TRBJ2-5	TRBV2	CASGRETSGQETQYF	TGTGCCAGCGGCCGGGAGACTAGCGGCCAAGAGACCCAGTACTTC
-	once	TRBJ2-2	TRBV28	CASSSASFLAGELFF	TGTGCCAGCAGTTCGGCTAGCTTCCTCGCCGGGGAGCTGTTTTTT
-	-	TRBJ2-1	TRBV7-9	CASRPLAYEQFF	TGTGCCAGCAGACCCCTAGCATACGAGCAGTTCTTC
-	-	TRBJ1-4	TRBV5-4	CASSLGRTNEKLFF	TGTGCCAGCAGCTTGGGCAGAACTAATGAAAAACTGTTTTTT
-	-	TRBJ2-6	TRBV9	CASSATGSGANVLTF	TGTGCCAGCAGCGCCACAGGGTCTGGGGCCAACGTCCTGACTTTC
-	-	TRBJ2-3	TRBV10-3	CAIRGTLADTQYF	TGTGCCATCAGAGGGACTTTGGCAGATACGCAGTATTTT
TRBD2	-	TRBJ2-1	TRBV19	CASHPGWLAGGEYYNEQFF	TGTGCCAGCCACCCAGGTTGGCTAGCGGGGGGGGAATACTACAATGAGCAGTTCTTC
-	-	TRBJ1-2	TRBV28	CASTVMGLYGYTF	TGTGCCAGCACTGTAATGGGGCTGTACGGCTACACCTTC
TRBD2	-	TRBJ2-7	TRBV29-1	CSVFGLAGAYEQYF	TGCAGCGTTTTCGGACTAGCGGGAGCGTACGAGCAGTACTTC
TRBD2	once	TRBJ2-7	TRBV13	CASRASGSVAYEQYF	TGTGCCAGCAGGGCTAGCGGGAGTGTCGCCTACGAGCAGTACTTC
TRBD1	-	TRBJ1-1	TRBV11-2	CASSFTGTGFAEAFF	TGTGCCAGCAGCTTCACCGGGACAGGGTTTGCTGAAGCTTTCTTT
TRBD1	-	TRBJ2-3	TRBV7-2	CASSRGDRGSTQYF	TGTGCCAGCAGCCGGGGAGACAGGGGAAGTACGCAGTATTTT
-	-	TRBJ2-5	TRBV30	CAWSRQETQYF	TGTGCCTGGAGTCGCCAAGAGACCCAGTACTTC
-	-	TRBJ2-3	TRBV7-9	CASSVPPGGGSTDTQYF	TGTGCCAGCAGCGTTCCCCCAGGGGGAGGCAGCACAGATACGCAGTATTTT
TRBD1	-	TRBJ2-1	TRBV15	CATSRAGQGYNEQFF	TGTGCCACCAGCAGAGCGGGACAGGGCTACAATGAGCAGTTCTTC
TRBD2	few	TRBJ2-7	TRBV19	CATRATSASYEQYF	TGTGCCACCCGGGCGACTAGCGCCTCCTACGAGCAGTACTTC
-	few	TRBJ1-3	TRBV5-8	CASSPLSTPGNTIYF	TGTGCCAGCAGCCCGCTTTCGACTCCGGGAAACACCATATATTTT
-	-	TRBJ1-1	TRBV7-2	CASSGRVGTEAFF	TGTGCCAGCAGCGGCAGGGTTGGCACTGAAGCTTTCTTT
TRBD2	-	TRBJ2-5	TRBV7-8	CASTLGQAGMETQYF	TGTGCCAGCACCCTGGGGCAAGCGGGAATGGAGACCCAGTACTTC
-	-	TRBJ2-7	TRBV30	CAWRSQGEGYEQYF	TGTGCCTGGAGGTCACAGGGGGAGGGATACGAGCAGTACTTC
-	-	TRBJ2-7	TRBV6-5	CASSGYTRGEQYF	TGTGCCAGCTCGGGCTACACTCGGGGCGAGCAGTACTTC
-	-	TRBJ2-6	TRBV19	CASSQSGRPPFSGANVLTF	TGTGCCAGTAGTCAGTCAGGTCGCCCGCCATTCTCTGGGGCCAACGTCCTGACTTTC